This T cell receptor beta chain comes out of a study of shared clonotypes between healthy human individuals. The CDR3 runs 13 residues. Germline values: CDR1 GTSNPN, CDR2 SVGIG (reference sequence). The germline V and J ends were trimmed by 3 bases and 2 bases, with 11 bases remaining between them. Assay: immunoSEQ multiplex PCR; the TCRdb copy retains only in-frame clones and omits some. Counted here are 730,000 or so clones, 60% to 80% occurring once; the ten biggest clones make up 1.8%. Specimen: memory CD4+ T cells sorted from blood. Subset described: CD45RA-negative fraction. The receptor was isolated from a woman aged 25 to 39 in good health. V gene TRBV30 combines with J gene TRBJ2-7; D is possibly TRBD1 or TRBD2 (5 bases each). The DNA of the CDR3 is TGTGCCTGGAGAGGTGGGACCACCTACGAGCAGTACTTC. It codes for CAWRGGTTYEQYF.